What follows are 5 T cell receptor beta chains derived from one specimen sequenced in a study of CD8 T cells in ankylosing spondylitis. TCRdb re-analysed the 5' RACE reads in MiXCR, keeping a single row per CDR3 protein. The sample holds 85,000 to 100,000 distinct CDR3 sequences; around 9.4% are singletons and the top ten take roughly 5.5%. Sequencing used blood, either unsorted or a sorted T cell fraction (not recorded which). These TCRs come from a male donor with ankylosing spondylitis or in good health (not recorded which).

This clonotype was picked up many times. This sequence joins TRBV30 and TRBJ2-4, with 7 bases aligning to TRBD1. Germline lookup yields CDR1 GTSNPN and CDR2 SVGIG (reference sequence). With V trimmed by 1 base and J by 6 bases, 9 bases remained unmatched. This CDR3 contains 15 residues. Written as DNA, the CDR3 is TGTGCCTGGAGTGGGGGCGACAGGGTCGTAAACATTCAGTACTTC. Its translation is CAWSGGDRVVNIQYF. Full variable domain (remainder filled in from reference TRBV30 and TRBJ2-4): SQTIHQWPATLVQPVGSPLSLECTVEGTSNPNLYWYRQAAGRGLQLLFYSVGIGQISSEVPQNLSASRPQDRQFILSSKKLLLSDSGFYLCAWSGGDRVVNIQYFGAGTRLSVL.

This clonotype occurred many times. The chain is built from TRBV5-6 and TRBJ1-2, with a weak D call TRBD1 (6 bases). The CDR3 covers 18 residues. Germline-derived CDR1 and CDR2 are SGHDT and YYEEEE. The ends were cut back, 0 bases at V and 4 bases at J, with 22 bases in the middle. The CDR3 sequence: CASSLDVVGGGASYGYTF. The CDR3 DNA reads as TGTGCCAGCAGCTTGGATGTTGTTGGGGGGGGCGCGAGCTATGGCTACACCTTC.

This clonotype appeared many times. The chain uses TRBV3-1 and TRBJ2-1, with D possibly TRBD2 on 7 matching bases. CDR3 length equals 19 residues. Looked up from germline, CDR1 is LGHDT and CDR2 is YNNKEL (reference sequence). Trimming stripped 0 bases from V and 7 bases from J, with 25 bases between. The CDR3 loop is CASSQERFMTGGRENEQFF. As DNA, the CDR3 is TGTGCCAGCAGCCAAGAACGATTCATGACGGGGGGCCGAGAGAATGAGCAGTTCTTC.

This clonotype was observed a few times. This rearrangement joins TRBV19 to TRBJ2-3, with TRBD2 identical over 7 bases. V shed 5 bases and J 5 bases; nucleotides not matched to a gene: 10. Germline CDR1 LNHDA, CDR2 SQIVND (reference sequence). This CDR3 comprises 15 residues. The CDR3 sequence: CASSPGAGIVDTQYF. The CDR3 DNA is TGTGCCAGTAGTCCCGGAGCGGGGATTGTAGATACGCAGTATTTT.

At least ten counts were recorded for this clonotype. This chain links TRBV28 with TRBJ1-4; TRBD1 matches at 10 bases. With 6 bases clipped from V and 0 bases from J, the junction kept 4 bases outside the gene matches. Per germline, CDR1 MDHEN and CDR2 SYDVKM. The CDR3 contains 16 residues. In DNA form, the CDR3 reads TGTGCCAGCAGACCCGGACAGGGGGCAACTAATGAAAAACTGTTTTTT. It codes for CASRPGQGATNEKLFF.